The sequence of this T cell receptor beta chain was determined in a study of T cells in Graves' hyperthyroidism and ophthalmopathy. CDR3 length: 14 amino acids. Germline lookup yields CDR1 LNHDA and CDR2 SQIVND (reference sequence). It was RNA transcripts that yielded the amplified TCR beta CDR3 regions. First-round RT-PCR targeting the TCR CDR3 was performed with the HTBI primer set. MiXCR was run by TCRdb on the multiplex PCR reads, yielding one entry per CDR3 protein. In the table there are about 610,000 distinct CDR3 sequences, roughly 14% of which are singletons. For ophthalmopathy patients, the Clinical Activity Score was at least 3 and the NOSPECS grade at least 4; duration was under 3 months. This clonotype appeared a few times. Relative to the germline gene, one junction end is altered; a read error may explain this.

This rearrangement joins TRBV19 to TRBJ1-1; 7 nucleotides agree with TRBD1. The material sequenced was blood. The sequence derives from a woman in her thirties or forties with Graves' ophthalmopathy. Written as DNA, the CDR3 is TGTGCCAGTAGGCGACAGGGAATGAACACTGAAGCTCTCTTT. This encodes CASRRQGMNTEALF.